A single sample gave rise to the 20 T cell receptor beta chains below, sequenced in a study of shared clonotypes between healthy human individuals. Measured with immunoSEQ multiplex PCR; TCRdb has only the in-frame clones, and not every one. Here the sample spans about 2.2 million clones, 93% being singletons. Terminally differentiated effector memory CD45RA+ cells were excluded by CCR7 positive selection of CD45RO-negative cells. Sequenced input: naive CD8+ T cells from PBMCs. The receptors were gathered from a young man in good health. Some clones in this sample may be carry-over from other donors' samples.

The chain combines TRBV30 with TRBJ1-1; D call uncertain. The CDR3 runs to 13 residues. With 2 bases removed from V and 0 bases from J, the gap between germline ends came to 7 bases. The germline gives CDR1 GTSNPN, CDR2 SVGIG (reference sequence). DNA for the CDR3: TGTGCCTGGAGTATCACAGTGAACACTGAAGCTTTCTTT. Encoded protein: CAWSITVNTEAFF. Full variable domain (missing parts from reference TRBV30 and TRBJ1-1): SQTIHQWPATLVQPVGSPLSLECTVEGTSNPNLYWYRQAAGRGLQLLFYSVGIGQISSEVPQNLSASRPQDRQFILSSKKLLLSDSGFYLCAWSITVNTEAFFGQGTRLTVV.

V and J are TRBV9 and TRBJ2-7; D is possibly TRBD1 or TRBD2 (6 bases each). Trimming took 4 bases from V and 2 from J, leaving 16 bases between them. Germline V gene data show CDR1 as SGDLS and CDR2 as YYNGEE. The CDR3 covers 15 residues. CDR3 nucleotides: TGTGCCAGCAGCCCGAGAGGGGGGAAAGCCTACGAGCAGTACTTC. This translates into CASSPRGGKAYEQYF.

The chain recombines TRBV27 with TRBJ2-5; no clear D. The CDR3 has 14 residues. Deletions cut 4 bases from V and 5 bases from J, with 14 bases between. In germline, CDR1 is MNHEY, CDR2 SMNVEV (reference sequence). The CDR3 DNA reads TGTGCCAGCAGTTCATTTCCCGCCGCGGAGACCCAGTACTTC. This gives the protein CASSSFPAAETQYF.

Here the CDR3 DNA reads TGTGCCAGCAGCCCGAGAGGCGGCAGGGGGCTTGAAAAACTGTTTTTT. This codes for CASSPRGGRGLEKLFF. This chain joins TRBV9 and TRBJ1-4; 8 nucleotides match TRBD1. Germline CDR1 reads SGDLS; CDR2 reads YYNGEE. CDR3 length: 16 amino acids. Germline trimming cut 4 bases from V and 7 bases from J; bases unmatched to any gene: 12.

Of note for this clone: Other DNA sequences in this specimen translate into the identical CDR3. The V call is TRBV7-9, the J call TRBJ1-5; D is undetermined. This CDR3 has 13 residues. The germline gives CDR1 SEHNR, CDR2 FQNEAQ (reference sequence). V shed 5 bases and J shed 3 bases, with 8 bases lying between them. The CDR3 loop is CASSLESNQPQHF. CDR3 nucleotides: TGTGCCAGCAGCCTCGAATCCAATCAGCCCCAGCATTTT.

The V and J genes are TRBV28 and TRBJ2-2; D is unclear. CDR3 size: 13 residues. Germline V gene sequence: CDR1 MDHEN, CDR2 SYDVKM. Trimming took off 6 bases at V and 4 bases at J, with 9 bases between the two ends. The CDR3 nucleotides are TGTGCCAGCAGCGACGGATCCACCGGGGAGCTGTTTTTT. Translated, it gives CASSDGSTGELFF.

This chain joins TRBV6-1 and TRBJ1-4; 7 bases match TRBD1. J was trimmed by 4 bases and V by 8 bases; bases with no gene match: 7. The germline gives CDR1 MNHNS, CDR2 SASEGT. This CDR3 is 14 amino acids long. The CDR3 bases are TGTGCCAGCCGGGCTCAGGGGGTTAATGAAAAACTGTTTTTT. This encodes CASRAQGVNEKLFF.

The chain is built from TRBV9 and TRBJ1-1; 8 nucleotides line up with TRBD1. Looked up from germline, CDR1 is SGDLS and CDR2 is YYNGEE. The CDR3 has 11 amino acids. V dropped 3 bases and J dropped 10; count of bases not matched to a gene: 2. This chain's CDR3 is CASSAQGVAFF. DNA for the CDR3: TGTGCCAGCAGCGCACAGGGGGTAGCTTTCTTT.

The chain links TRBV9 to TRBJ2-1; TRBD1 might be the D (5 bases). CDR1 SGDLS and CDR2 YYNGEE come from the germline V gene. V shed 4 bases and J shed 9 bases, with 17 bases lying between them. The CDR3 runs to 14 residues. The CDR3 DNA follows: TGTGCCAGCAGCCTCAACCTCAGGGAATCTGAGCAGTTCTTC. Amino acid sequence: CASSLNLRESEQFF.

J is TRBJ1-2 and V is TRBV10-3, with D tentatively TRBD1 (6 bases). V was pared by 2 bases and J by 4 bases, with 11 bases between. Germline-derived CDR1 and CDR2 are ENHRY and SYGVKD. This CDR3 contains 14 residues. CDR3 loop: CAISETGNPYGYTF. For the CDR3, the DNA is TGTGCCATCAGTGAGACAGGGAATCCCTATGGCTACACCTTC.

The table lists this clone with a count of one. The chain employs TRBV19 and TRBJ2-5; D call uncertain. The CDR3 is 16 amino acids. V was pared by 3 bases and J by 0 bases, with 14 bases between. The germline V gene has CDR1 LNHDA and CDR2 SQIVND (reference sequence). This CDR3 is CASSIGGAWHQETQYF. DNA for the CDR3: TGTGCCAGTAGTATCGGCGGAGCATGGCACCAAGAGACCCAGTACTTC. Filled out from reference TRBV19 and TRBJ2-5, the complete variable domain reads DGGITQSPKYLFRKEGQNVTLSCEQNLNHDAMYWYRQDPGQGLRLIYYSQIVNDFQKGDIAEGYSVSREKKESFPLTVTSAQKNPTAFYLCASSIGGAWHQETQYFGPGTRLLVL.

This chain connects TRBV6-5 to TRBJ2-2, with D unclear. CDR3 length equals 15 residues. Germline V gives CDR1 MNHEY, CDR2 SVGAGI. V dropped 0 bases and J dropped 4 bases, with 9 bases sitting between them. The CDR3 is CASSYSRRSTGELFF. The CDR3 DNA sequence: TGTGCCAGCAGTTACTCGAGAAGATCCACCGGGGAGCTGTTTTTT.

This sequence joins TRBV27 and TRBJ2-2, with 7 bases aligning to TRBD2. The CDR3 has 16 amino acids. The germline V gene encodes CDR1 MNHEY and CDR2 SMNVEV (reference sequence). The V gene end was trimmed by 3 bases and the J gene end by 3 bases; junction bases not matched to a gene: 7. For the CDR3, the DNA is TGTGCCAGCAGTTTTGGGCGGGAGAGGGACACCGGGGAGCTGTTTTTT. Translating it yields CASSFGRERDTGELFF.

The chain links TRBV5-1 to TRBJ2-1, with 8 bases that match TRBD2. The CDR3 totals 13 residues. Germline CDR1 reads SGHRS; CDR2 reads YFSETQ. The V segment lost 4 bases and the J segment 4 bases; nucleotides outside the gene matches: 1. CDR3 DNA: TGCGCCAGCAGCGCTAGCGGGTACAATGAGCAGTTCTTC. Amino acids: CASSASGYNEQFF.

The rearrangement joins TRBV29-1 to TRBJ2-7, with 8 bases lining up with TRBD2. The V and J ends lost 5 bases and 4 bases, in that order; junction bases with no gene match: 7. Per the germline V gene, CDR1 is SQVTM and CDR2 is ANQGSEA. This CDR3 contains 13 residues. The CDR3 is CSVLTGGGYEQYF. CDR3 nucleotide sequence: TGCAGCGTTCTCACGGGAGGGGGATACGAGCAGTACTTC.

The V gene is TRBV28, the J gene TRBJ2-6, with TRBD1 matching 9 bases. V lost 2 bases to trimming and J lost 6 bases; unmatched junction nucleotides: 5. The germline CDR1 and CDR2 sequences are MDHEN and SYDVKM. CDR3 size: 16 residues. CDR3 bases: TGTGCCAGCAGTTTACCCACAGGGGGCCAGGCCAACGTCCTGACTTTC. It is translated as CASSLPTGGQANVLTF.

The chain carries TRBV6-5 and TRBJ2-7; unclear D gene. Germline CDR1 and CDR2: MNHEY and SVGAGI. The V end lost 0 bases, the J end lost 3 bases, and 15 bases lay between the germline ends. CDR3 size: 16 residues. CDR3 coding DNA: TGTGCCAGCAGTTACTCGATCGGCCAGGCAGTCTACGAGCAGTACTTC. Its translation is CASSYSIGQAVYEQYF.

The genes are TRBV7-2 and TRBJ2-5; D uncertain. This CDR3 contains 17 residues. Trimming shortened V by 1 base and J by 0 bases, and 15 bases separated the two germline ends. The germline gives CDR1 SGHTA, CDR2 FQGNSA. The CDR3 nucleotides read TGTGCCAGCAGCTTAGGGGAAGCGCGGACGTACCAAGAGACCCAGTACTTC. This translates into CASSLGEARTYQETQYF.

The chain has TRBV7-9 and TRBJ2-7, with a weak D call TRBD1 (5 bases). The CDR3 consists of 13 residues. Germline lookup yields CDR1 SEHNR and CDR2 FQNEAQ (reference sequence). V lost 4 bases, J lost 4 bases, and 11 bases lay in between. CDR3 DNA sequence: TGTGCCAGCAGCTCCCTCAGGGCGTACGAGCAGTACTTC. Amino acid sequence: CASSSLRAYEQYF.

This rearrangement joins TRBV27 to TRBJ1-5; a possible D gene is TRBD1 (6 bases). V shed 3 bases and J shed 5 bases, with 17 bases lying between them. CDR3 length: 16 amino acids. CDR1 is MNHEY and CDR2 is SMNVEV in the germline V gene (reference sequence). This chain's CDR3 is CASSFRTPTGYQPQHF. The DNA of the CDR3 is TGTGCCAGCAGTTTTAGGACCCCGACAGGCTATCAGCCCCAGCATTTT.